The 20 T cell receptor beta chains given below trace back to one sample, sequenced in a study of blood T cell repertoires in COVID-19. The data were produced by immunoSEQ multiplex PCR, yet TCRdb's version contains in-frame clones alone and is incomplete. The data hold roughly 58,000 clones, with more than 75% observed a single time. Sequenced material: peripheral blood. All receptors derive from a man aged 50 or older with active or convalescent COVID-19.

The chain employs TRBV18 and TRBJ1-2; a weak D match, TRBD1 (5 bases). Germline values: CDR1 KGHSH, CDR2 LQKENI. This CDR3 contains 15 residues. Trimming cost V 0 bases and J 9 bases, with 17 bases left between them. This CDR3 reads CASSPPYQGEVSYTF. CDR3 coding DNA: TGTGCCAGCTCACCACCCTATCAAGGGGAAGTGAGCTACACCTTC.

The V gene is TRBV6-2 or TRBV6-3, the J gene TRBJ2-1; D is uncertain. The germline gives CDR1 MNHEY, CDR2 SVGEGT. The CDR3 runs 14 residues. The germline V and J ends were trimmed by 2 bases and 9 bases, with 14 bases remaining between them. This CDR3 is CASSYNGQVGEQFF. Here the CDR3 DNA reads TGTGCCAGCAGTTACAATGGCCAGGTCGGTGAGCAGTTCTTC.

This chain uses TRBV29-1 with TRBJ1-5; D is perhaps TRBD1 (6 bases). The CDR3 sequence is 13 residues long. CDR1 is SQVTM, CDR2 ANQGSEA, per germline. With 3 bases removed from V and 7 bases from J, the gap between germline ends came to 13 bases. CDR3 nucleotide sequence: TGCAGCGTTGAGTCAGGGGCCGGGCAGCCCCAGCATTTT. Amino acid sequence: CSVESGAGQPQHF.

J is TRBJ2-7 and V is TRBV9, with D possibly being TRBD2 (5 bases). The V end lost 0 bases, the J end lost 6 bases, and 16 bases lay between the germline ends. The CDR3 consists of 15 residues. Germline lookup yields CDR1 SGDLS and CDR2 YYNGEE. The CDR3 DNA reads TGTGCCAGCAGCGTAGCTAGGGTTCGGGGAGTCGAGCAGTACTTC. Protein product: CASSVARVRGVEQYF.

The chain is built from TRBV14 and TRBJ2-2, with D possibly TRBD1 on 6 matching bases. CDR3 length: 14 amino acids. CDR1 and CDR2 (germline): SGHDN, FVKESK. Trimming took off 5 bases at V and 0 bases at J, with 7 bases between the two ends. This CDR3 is CASSGTPNTGELFF. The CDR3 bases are TGTGCCAGCAGCGGGACACCGAACACCGGGGAGCTGTTTTTT.

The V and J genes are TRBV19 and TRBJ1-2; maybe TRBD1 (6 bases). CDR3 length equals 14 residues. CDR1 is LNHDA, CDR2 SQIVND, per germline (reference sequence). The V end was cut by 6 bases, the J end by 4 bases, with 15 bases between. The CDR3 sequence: CASSPFGGAYGYTF. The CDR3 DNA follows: TGTGCCAGTAGCCCCTTTGGGGGCGCCTATGGCTACACCTTC.

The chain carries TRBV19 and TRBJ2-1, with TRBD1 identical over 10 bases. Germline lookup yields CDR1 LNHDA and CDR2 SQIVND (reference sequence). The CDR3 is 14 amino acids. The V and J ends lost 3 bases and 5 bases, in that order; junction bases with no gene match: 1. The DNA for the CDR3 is TGTGCCAGTAGTATGGGACAGGGGAACAATGAGCAGTTCTTC. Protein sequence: CASSMGQGNNEQFF.

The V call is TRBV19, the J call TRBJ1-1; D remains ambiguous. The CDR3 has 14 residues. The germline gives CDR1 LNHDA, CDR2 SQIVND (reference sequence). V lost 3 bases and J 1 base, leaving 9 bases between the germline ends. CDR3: CASSMVGSNTEAFF. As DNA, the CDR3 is TGTGCCAGTAGTATGGTCGGGTCGAACACTGAAGCTTTCTTT.

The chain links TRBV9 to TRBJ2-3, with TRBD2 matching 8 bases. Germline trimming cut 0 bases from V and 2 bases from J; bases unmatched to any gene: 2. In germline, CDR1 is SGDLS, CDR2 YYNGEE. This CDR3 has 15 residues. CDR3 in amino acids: CASSVGAGVTDTQYF. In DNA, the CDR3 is TGTGCCAGCAGCGTAGGAGCGGGGGTCACAGATACGCAGTATTTT.

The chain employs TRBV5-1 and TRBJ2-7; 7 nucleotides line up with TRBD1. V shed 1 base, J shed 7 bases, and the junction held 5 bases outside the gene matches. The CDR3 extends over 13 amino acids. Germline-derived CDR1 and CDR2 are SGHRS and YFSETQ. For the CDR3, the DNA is TGCGCCAGCAGCTTGCTCGACAGGGATGAGCAGTACTTC. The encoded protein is CASSLLDRDEQYF. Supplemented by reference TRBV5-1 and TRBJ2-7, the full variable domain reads KAGVTQTPRYLIKTRGQQVTLSCSPISGHRSVSWYQQTPGQGLQFLFEYFSETQRNKGNFPGRFSGRQFSNSRSEMNVSTLELGDSALYLCASSLLDRDEQYFGPGTRLTVT.

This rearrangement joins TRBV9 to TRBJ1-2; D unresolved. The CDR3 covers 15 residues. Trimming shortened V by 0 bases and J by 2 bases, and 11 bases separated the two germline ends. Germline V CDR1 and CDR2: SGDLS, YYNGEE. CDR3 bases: TGTGCCAGCAGCGTAGATGAGGGTAGGAACTATGGCTACACCTTC. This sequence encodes CASSVDEGRNYGYTF. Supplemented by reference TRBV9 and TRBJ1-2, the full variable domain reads DSGVTQTPKHLITATGQRVTLRCSPRSGDLSVYWYQQSLDQGLQFLIQYYNGEERAKGNILERFSAQQFPDLHSELNLSSLELGDSALYFCASSVDEGRNYGYTFGSGTRLTVV.

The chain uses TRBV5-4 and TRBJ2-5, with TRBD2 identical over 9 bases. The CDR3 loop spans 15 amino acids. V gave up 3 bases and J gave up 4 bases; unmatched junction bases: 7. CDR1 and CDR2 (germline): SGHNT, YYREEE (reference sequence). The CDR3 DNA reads TGTGCCAGCAGCTCTCTAGCGGGAACGGGAGAGACCCAGTACTTC. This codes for CASSSLAGTGETQYF.

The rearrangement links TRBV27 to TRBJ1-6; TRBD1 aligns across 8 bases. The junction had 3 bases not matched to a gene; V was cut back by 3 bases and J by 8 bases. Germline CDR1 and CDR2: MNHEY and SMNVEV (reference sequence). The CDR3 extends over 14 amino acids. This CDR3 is CASSFGTGYSPLHF. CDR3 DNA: TGTGCCAGCAGTTTCGGGACAGGATATTCACCCCTCCACTTT.

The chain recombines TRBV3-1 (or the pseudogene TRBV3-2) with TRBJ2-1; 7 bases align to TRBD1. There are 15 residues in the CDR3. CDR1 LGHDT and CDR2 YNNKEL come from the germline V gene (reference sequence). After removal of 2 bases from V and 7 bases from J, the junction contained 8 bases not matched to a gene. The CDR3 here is CASSQLRQGMNEQFF. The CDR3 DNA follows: TGTGCCAGCAGCCAACTTAGACAGGGAATGAATGAGCAGTTCTTC.

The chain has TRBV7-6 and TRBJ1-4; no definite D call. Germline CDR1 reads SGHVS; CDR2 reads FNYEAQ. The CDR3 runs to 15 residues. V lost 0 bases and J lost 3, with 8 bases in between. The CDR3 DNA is TGTGCCAGCAGCTTAGCGTGGCAGGCTAATGAAAAACTGTTTTTT. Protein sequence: CASSLAWQANEKLFF.

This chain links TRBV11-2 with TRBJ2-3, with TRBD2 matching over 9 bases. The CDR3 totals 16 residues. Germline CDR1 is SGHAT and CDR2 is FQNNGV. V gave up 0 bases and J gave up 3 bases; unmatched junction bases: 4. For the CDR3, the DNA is TGTGCCAGCAGCTTAGAAATTCTAGCGGGAACAGATACGCAGTATTTT. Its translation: CASSLEILAGTDTQYF.

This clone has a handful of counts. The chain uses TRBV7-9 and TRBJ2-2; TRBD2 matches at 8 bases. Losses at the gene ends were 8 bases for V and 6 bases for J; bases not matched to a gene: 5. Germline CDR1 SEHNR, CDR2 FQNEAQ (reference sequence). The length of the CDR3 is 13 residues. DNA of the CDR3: TGTGCCAGCTTCCTACTAGCGGCCGGGGAGCTGTTTTTT. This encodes CASFLLAAGELFF.

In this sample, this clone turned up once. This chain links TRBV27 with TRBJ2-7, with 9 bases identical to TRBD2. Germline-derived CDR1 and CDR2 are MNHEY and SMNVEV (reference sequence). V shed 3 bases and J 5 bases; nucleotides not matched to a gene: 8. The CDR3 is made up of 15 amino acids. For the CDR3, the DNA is TGTGCCAGCAGTTTCCTTGCGGGAGGGCCCAACGAGCAGTACTTC. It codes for CASSFLAGGPNEQYF.

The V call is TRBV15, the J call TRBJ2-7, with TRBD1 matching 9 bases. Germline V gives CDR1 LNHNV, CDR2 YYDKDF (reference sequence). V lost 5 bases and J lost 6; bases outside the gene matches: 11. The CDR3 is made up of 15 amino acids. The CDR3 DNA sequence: TGTGCCACCAGCCGAGGGGGACAGGGATCGTTCGAGCAGTACTTC. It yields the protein CATSRGGQGSFEQYF.

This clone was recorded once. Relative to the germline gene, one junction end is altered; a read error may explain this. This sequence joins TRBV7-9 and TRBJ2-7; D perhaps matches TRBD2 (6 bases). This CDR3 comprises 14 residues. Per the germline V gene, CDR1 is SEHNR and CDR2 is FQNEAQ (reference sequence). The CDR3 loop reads CASSLAISSYEQYF. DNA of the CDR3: TGTGCCAGCAGCCTAGCGATCTCGAGCTACGAGCAGTACTTC.